This TCR beta chain was retrieved from a study of blood T cell repertoires in COVID-19 (dated by TCRdb to the early 2020s). Regarding the complete study: The collaborator samples originated in the United States, Italy and Spain and spanned the acute and convalescent phases of COVID-19. The samples were drawn from the first 160 participants of the ongoing ImmuneRACE study and from 950 to 1,500 subjects provided by 6 global collaborators. Subjects who had been exposed to COVID-19, were actively infected with it, or had recovered from it provided the deeply sampled blood TCRbeta repertoires that made up the dataset. A de-identified subject ID, COVID-19 status, age in years and sex were almost always included in the sample metadata. The prospective study material was composed of cDNA or gDNA derived from T cells, B-cell-depleted T cells, or PBMCs. Where available, HLA class I and class II types were taken from metadata supplied by the sample provider and were not determined by assay-based typing. The repertoires were released in a freely available public database meant as a resource for research on the immune response to SARS-CoV-2. Summary of the overall study and its limitations: How much clinical and demographic metadata was included differed by source and by participant, and the metadata was provided uncurated.

On this clone: Its antigen remains undetermined. Base qualities are missing; no much larger clone stands one base away.

Collaborating institutions collected whole blood in K2EDTA tubes following their own protocols. For TCRbeta analysis, collaborator samples were shipped as frozen whole blood, as isolated PBMCs, or as DNA extracted from either sample type. The immunoSEQ Assay, a bias-controlled multiplex PCR, was used to amplify TCRbeta CDR3 regions from genomic DNA. As for the original processing: The number of nucleated cells in each sample was estimated by amplification of reference gene primers within the assay. Sequence reads were collapsed and filtered to measure the absolute abundance of every unique TCRbeta CDR3 rearrangement. For each sample, productive Simpson clonality was calculated by taking the square root of Simpson's diversity index across productive rearrangements. TCRdb stores this immuneACCESS table with in-frame sequences only. Part of the clones is absent; in the studies checked, under half of the shortfall reflects unresolved V genes, and no reason is known for the rest. D and trimming were read from the DNA, whereas the V and J calls and clone size are those reported in that table. Across this sample there are around 20,000 clones, with 70% to 85% seen only once. Clones ranked in the top ten supply 6.1% of the sample.

CDR1 and CDR2 are drawn from the germline V gene: MDHEN, SYDVKM. The junction carries 14 bases between V and J, which are trimmed by 2 bases and 7 bases respectively. The CDR3 measures 14 amino acids from cysteine to phenylalanine. This entry keeps only the CDR3 DNA: 42 bases, framed from base 1. Specimen: peripheral blood. The chain joins TRBV28 to TRBJ1-2; too little of a D gene remains to name it. The receptor was derived from a human donor in a cohort sampled during active COVID-19. The DNA is as follows: TGTGCCAGCAGTTTAGTGCACGGGTCCAGTGGCTACACCTTC. It translates as CASSLVHGSSGYTF.